This TCR beta chain is drawn from a study of blood T cells in healthy people across ages. Notes on the study in general: Long-lived donors had more naive CD4+ cells and higher diversity than aged donors.

This CDR3 is built from 15 residues. CDR1 is DFQATT and CDR2 is SNEGSKA in the germline V gene (reference sequence). The ends lost 3 bases at V and 4 bases at J; junction bases unmatched: 9. On this clonotype itself: Its antigen is currently unknown.

A sample-barcoded 5' primer and a J-beta primer mix were used in a second PCR of about 7 to 12 cycles. TCRdb ran MiXCR on the 5' RACE reads and lists one entry per CDR3 protein. Among approximately 800,000 distinct CDR3 sequences listed, roughly 53% were seen once. Sample: blood. The rearrangement uses TRBV20-1 and TRBJ1-5; 7 positions agree with TRBD1. This TCR came from a man older than 75 in good health. This CDR3 is CSARASTGDNQPQHF. DNA for the CDR3: TGCAGTGCTAGGGCAAGCACAGGGGATAATCAGCCCCAGCATTTT.